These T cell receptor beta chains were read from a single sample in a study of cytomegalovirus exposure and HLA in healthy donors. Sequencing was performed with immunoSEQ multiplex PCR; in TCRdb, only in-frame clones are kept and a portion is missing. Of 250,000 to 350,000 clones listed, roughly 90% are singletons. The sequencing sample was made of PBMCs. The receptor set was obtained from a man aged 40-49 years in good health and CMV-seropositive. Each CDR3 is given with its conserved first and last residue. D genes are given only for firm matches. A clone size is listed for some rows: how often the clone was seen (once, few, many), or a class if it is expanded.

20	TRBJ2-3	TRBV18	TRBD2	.	CASSPGTAGLAGDRTDTQYF	TGTGCCAGCTCACCGGGAACAGCTGGACTAGCGGGAGACCGGACAGATACGCAGTATTTT
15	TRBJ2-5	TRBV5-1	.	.	CASSTATGFQETQYF	TGCGCCAGCAGCACGGCGACGGGGTTCCAAGAGACCCAGTACTTC
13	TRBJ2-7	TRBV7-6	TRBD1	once	CASSRAGGDEQYF	TGTGCCAGCAGCCGCGCAGGGGGCGACGAGCAGTACTTC
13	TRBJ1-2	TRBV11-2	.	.	CASSQQNNYGYTF	TGTGCCAGCAGCCAACAAAATAACTATGGCTACACCTTC
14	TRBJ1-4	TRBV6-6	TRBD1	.	CASSLGQGNEKLFF	TGTGCCAGCAGCCTCGGACAGGGGAATGAAAAACTGTTTTTT
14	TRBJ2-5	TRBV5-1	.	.	CASSPATVQETQYF	TGCGCCAGCAGCCCCGCGACAGTTCAGGAGACCCAGTACTTC
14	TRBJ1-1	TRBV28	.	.	CASSFRGEGAEAFF	TGTGCCAGCAGTTTTCGTGGGGAGGGGGCTGAAGCTTTCTTT
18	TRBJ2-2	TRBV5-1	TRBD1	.	CASSPSDRGWFRAGELFF	TGCGCCAGCAGCCCGTCTGACAGGGGCTGGTTTAGGGCCGGGGAGCTGTTTTTT
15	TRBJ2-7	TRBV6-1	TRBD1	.	CASSEARQGSYEQYF	TGTGCCAGCAGTGAAGCAAGACAGGGGAGTTACGAGCAGTACTTC
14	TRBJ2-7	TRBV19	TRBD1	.	CASSIGPGGYEQYF	TGTGCCAGTAGTATAGGCCCAGGGGGCTACGAGCAGTACTTC
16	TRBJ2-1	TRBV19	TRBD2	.	CASMGTPAGGLDEQFF	TGTGCCAGTATGGGAACACCAGCGGGAGGGCTGGATGAGCAGTTCTTC
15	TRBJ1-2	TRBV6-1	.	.	CASSDLFTGSYGYTF	TGTGCCAGCAGTGACCTATTTACAGGGAGCTATGGCTACACCTTC
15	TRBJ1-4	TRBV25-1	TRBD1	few	CASSDMVGQGEKLFF	TGTGCCAGCAGTGACATGGTGGGACAGGGGGAAAAACTGTTTTTT
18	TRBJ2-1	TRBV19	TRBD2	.	CASSIRGRLAGADNEQFF	TGTGCCAGTAGTATACGAGGCCGGCTAGCGGGAGCAGACAATGAGCAGTTCTTC
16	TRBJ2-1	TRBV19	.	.	CASSIPREPQVDEQFF	TGTGCCAGTAGTATACCCCGGGAACCACAAGTCGATGAGCAGTTCTTC
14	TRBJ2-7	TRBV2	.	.	CASSVAAGLGEQYF	TGTGCCAGCAGTGTAGCCGCAGGGCTGGGCGAGCAGTACTTC
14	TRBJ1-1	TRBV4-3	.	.	CASSPGLANTEAFF	TGCGCCAGCAGCCCGGGACTGGCGAACACTGAAGCTTTCTTT
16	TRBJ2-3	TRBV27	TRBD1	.	CASSPLRTGYTDTQYF	TGTGCCAGCAGCCCACTCCGGACAGGGTACACAGATACGCAGTATTTT
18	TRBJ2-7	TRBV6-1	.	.	CASSEVRGSSGFRREQYF	TGTGCCAGCAGTGAAGTCAGGGGCTCGTCTGGTTTCCGGCGCGAGCAGTACTTC
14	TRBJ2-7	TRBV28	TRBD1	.	CASSLWTGGYEQYF	TGTGCCAGCAGTTTATGGACAGGGGGCTACGAGCAGTACTTC
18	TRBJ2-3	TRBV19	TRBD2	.	CASSIKLKASGISGTQYF	TGTGCCAGTAGTATCAAGCTCAAAGCTAGCGGGATTTCCGGTACGCAGTATTTT
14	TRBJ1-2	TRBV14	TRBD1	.	CASSQHDRVYGYTF	TGTGCCAGCAGCCAACACGACAGGGTCTATGGCTACACCTTC
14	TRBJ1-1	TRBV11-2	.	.	CASSLDGRNTEAFF	TGTGCCAGCAGCTTAGATGGCCGGAACACTGAAGCTTTCTTT
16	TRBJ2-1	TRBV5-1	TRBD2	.	CASSLQSLAGYNEQFF	TGCGCCAGCAGCTTGCAGTCACTAGCGGGTTACAATGAGCAGTTCTTC
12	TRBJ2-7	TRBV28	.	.	CASRASSYEQYF	TGTGCCAGCAGGGCCAGCTCCTACGAGCAGTACTTC
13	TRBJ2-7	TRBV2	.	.	CASSERETYEQYF	TGTGCCAGCAGTGAGAGGGAAACCTACGAGCAGTACTTC
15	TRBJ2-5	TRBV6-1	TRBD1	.	CASSASWGQQETQYF	TGTGCCAGCAGCGCCTCTTGGGGACAGCAAGAGACCCAGTACTTC
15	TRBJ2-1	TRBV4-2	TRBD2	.	CASSLAGGFDNEQFF	TGTGCCAGCAGCCTAGCGGGGGGGTTTGACAATGAGCAGTTCTTC
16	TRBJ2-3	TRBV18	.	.	CASSPSNTGSTDTQYF	TGTGCCAGCTCACCTAGTAACACGGGGAGCACAGATACGCAGTATTTT
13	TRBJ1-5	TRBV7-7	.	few	CASSLDRNQPQHF	TGTGCTAGCAGCTTAGACAGGAATCAGCCCCAGCATTTT
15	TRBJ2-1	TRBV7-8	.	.	CASSSELDPYNEQFF	TGTGCCAGCAGCTCTGAGCTCGATCCCTACAATGAGCAGTTCTTC
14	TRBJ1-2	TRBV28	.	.	CASSPQGGDYGYTF	TGTGCCAGCAGTCCCCAAGGAGGAGATTATGGCTACACCTTC
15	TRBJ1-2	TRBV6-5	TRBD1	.	CASSYSGTGSGGYTF	TGTGCCAGCAGTTACTCCGGGACAGGGTCGGGGGGCTACACCTTC
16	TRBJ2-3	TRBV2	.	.	CASSEALDYNTDTQYF	TGTGCCAGCAGTGAAGCTCTGGACTATAACACGGATACGCAGTATTTT
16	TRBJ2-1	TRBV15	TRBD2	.	CATSADQGLADNEQFF	TGTGCCACCAGCGCAGATCAGGGACTAGCGGACAATGAGCAGTTCTTC
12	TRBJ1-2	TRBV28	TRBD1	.	CASRTGGGGYTF	TGTGCCAGCAGAACAGGGGGGGGCGGCTACACCTTC
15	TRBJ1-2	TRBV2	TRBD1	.	CASSEAGGALFGYTF	TGTGCCAGCAGTGAGGCAGGGGGCGCTTTGTTTGGCTACACCTTC
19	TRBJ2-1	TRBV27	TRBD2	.	CASSLLESILAGAGNEQFF	TGTGCCAGCAGTTTATTGGAGTCGATCCTAGCGGGAGCCGGCAATGAGCAGTTCTTC
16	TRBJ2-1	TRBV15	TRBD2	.	CATSRDPPGGINERFF	TGTGCCACCAGCAGAGATCCCCCGGGAGGAATCAATGAGCGGTTCTTC
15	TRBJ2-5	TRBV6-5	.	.	CASSFGQTARETQYF	TGTGCCAGCAGTTTCGGACAGACCGCCCGAGAGACCCAGTACTTC
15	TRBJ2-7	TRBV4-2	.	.	CASSPHRTEAYEQYF	TGTGCCAGCAGCCCCCACCGGACAGAAGCCTACGAGCAGTACTTC
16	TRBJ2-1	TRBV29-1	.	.	CSVGSSGYGSYNEQFF	TGCAGCGTTGGTTCAAGCGGGTACGGCTCCTACAATGAGCAGTTCTTC
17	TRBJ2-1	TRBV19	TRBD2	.	CASSGGLAGDSYNEQFF	TGTGCCAGTAGTGGGGGACTAGCGGGAGACTCCTACAATGAGCAGTTCTTC
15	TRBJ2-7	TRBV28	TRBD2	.	CASSWTSGGGYEQYF	TGTGCCAGCAGTTGGACTAGCGGAGGGGGGTACGAGCAGTACTTC
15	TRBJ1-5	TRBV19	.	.	CASSINPSGNQPQHF	TGTGCCAGTAGTATAAATCCCTCGGGCAATCAGCCCCAGCATTTT
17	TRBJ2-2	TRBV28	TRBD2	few	CATSSMEAGGPFGELFF	TGTGCCACCAGCAGTATGGAAGCGGGAGGGCCATTTGGGGAGCTGTTTTTT
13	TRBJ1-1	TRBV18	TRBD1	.	CASSSETGDEAFF	TGTGCCAGCTCGTCGGAGACAGGGGATGAAGCTTTCTTT
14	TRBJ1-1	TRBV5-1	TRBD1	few	CASSRQGLSTEAFF	TGCGCCAGCAGTAGACAGGGTCTGAGCACTGAAGCTTTCTTT
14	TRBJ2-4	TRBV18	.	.	CASSQTGLENIQYF	TGTGCCAGCTCACAAACAGGGTTGGAAAACATTCAGTACTTC
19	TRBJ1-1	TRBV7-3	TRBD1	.	CASSLVGAGTGGGNTEAFF	TGTGCCAGCAGCTTAGTAGGGGCCGGGACAGGGGGAGGGAACACTGAAGCTTTCTTT
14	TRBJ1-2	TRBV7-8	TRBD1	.	CASSSRTGKNGYTF	TGTGCCAGCAGCTCCCGGACAGGGAAAAATGGCTACACCTTC
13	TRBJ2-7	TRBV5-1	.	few	CASTLSGADEQYF	TGCGCCAGCACCTTAAGTGGGGCCGACGAGCAGTACTTC